This paragraph covers one T cell receptor (beta chain) sequence. Trimming removed 4 bases from V and 5 bases from J, with 9 bases in between. The CDR3 extends over 13 amino acids. The germline V gene encodes CDR1 SGHTA and CDR2 FQGNSA. The source of the sample is a study of blood T cell repertoires in COVID-19. Study as a whole: The cDNA or gDNA used as material had been derived from T cells, B-cell-depleted T cells, or PBMCs.

The study drew participants aged roughly 18 to 95 years from 20 to 30 US areas. Study processing details: Reference gene primer amplification in the assay estimated nucleated cell counts. Some clones are missing from TCRdb's copy, which holds only in-frame ones; the method was immunoSEQ multiplex PCR. The V and J calls and clone size are taken from that table; D and trimming were inferred from the DNA. The sample lists hundreds of thousands of clones, 85% to 90% occurring once. This sequence was found in a man younger than 40 who had recovered from COVID-19. V gene TRBV7-2 combines with J gene TRBJ1-3; D ambiguous. The sample taken for sequencing was PBMCs or T cells enriched from blood (not recorded which). The CDR3 protein is CASSSESRNTIYF. CDR3 bases: TGTGCCAGCAGCTCCGAAAGCAGAAACACCATATATTTT.